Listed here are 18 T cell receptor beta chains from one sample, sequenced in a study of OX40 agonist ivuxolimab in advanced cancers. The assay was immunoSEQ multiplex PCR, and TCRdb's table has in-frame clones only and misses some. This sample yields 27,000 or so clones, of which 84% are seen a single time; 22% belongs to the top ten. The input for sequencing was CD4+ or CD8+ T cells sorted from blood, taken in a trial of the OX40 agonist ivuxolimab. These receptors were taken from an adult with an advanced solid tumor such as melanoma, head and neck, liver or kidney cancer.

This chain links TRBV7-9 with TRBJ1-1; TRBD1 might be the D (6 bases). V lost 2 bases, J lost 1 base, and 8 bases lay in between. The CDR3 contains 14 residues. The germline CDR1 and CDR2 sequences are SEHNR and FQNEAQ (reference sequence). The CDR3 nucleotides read TGTGCCAGCAGCTTACGACAGGCGAACACTGAAGCTTTCTTT. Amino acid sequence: CASSLRQANTEAFF.

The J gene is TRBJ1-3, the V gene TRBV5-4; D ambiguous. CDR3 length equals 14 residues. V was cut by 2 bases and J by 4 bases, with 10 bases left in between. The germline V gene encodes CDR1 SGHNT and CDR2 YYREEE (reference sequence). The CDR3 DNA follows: TGTGCCAGCAGCTTTGGTGGGTACGGAAACACCATATATTTT. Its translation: CASSFGGYGNTIYF.

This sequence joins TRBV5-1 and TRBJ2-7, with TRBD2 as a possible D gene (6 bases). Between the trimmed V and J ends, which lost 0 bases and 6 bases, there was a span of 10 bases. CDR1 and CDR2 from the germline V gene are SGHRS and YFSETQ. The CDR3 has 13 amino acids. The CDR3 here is CASSLAGGSEQYF. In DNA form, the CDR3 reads TGCGCCAGCAGCTTGGCCGGGGGTAGCGAGCAGTACTTC.

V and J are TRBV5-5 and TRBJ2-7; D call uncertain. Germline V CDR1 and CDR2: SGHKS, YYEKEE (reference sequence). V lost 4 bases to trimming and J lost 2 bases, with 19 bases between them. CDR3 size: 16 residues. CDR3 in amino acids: CASSPPLGEGTYEQYF. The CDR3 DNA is TGTGCCAGCAGCCCCCCCCTTGGGGAAGGGACCTACGAGCAGTACTTC. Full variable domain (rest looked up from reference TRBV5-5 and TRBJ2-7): DAGVTQSPTHLIKTRGQQVTLRCSPISGHKSVSWYQQVLGQGPQFIFQYYEKEERGRGNFPDRFSARQFPNYSSELNVNALLLGDSALYLCASSPPLGEGTYEQYFGPGTRLTVT.

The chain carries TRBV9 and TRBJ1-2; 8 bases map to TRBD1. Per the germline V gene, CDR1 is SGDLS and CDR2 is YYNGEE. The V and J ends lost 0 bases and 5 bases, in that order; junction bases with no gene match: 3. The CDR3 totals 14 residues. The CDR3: CASSVERQGYGYTF. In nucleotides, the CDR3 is TGTGCCAGCAGCGTAGAACGACAGGGGTATGGCTACACCTTC.

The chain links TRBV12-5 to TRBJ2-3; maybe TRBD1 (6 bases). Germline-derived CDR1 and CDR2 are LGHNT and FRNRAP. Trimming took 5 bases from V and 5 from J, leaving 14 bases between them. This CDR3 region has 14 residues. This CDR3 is CASGVGNRVDTQYF. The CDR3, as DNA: TGTGCTAGTGGTGTCGGTAACAGGGTAGATACGCAGTATTTT.

CDR3 nucleotide sequence: TGTGCCAGCAGCGCCGGCAGGGGCCCCTATAATTCACCCCTCCACTTT. It is translated as CASSAGRGPYNSPLHF. The V and J genes are TRBV9 and TRBJ1-6; D might be TRBD1 (6 bases). The CDR3 has 16 amino acids. The V end lost 3 bases, the J end lost 2 bases, and 12 bases lay between the germline ends. Germline V lookup: CDR1 SGDLS, CDR2 YYNGEE.

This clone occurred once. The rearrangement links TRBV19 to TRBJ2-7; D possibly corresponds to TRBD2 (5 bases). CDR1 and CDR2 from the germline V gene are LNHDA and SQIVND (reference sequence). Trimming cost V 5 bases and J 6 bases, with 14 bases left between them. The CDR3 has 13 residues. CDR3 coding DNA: TGTGCCAGTAGTTTCGGCGGGTCGGGCGAGCAGTACTTC. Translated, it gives CASSFGGSGEQYF.

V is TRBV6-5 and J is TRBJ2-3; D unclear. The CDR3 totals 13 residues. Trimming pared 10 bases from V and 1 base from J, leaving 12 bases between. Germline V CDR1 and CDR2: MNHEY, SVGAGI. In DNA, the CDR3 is TGTGCCACCTTGAGGCAGGGCACAGATACGCAGTATTTT. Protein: CATLRQGTDTQYF.

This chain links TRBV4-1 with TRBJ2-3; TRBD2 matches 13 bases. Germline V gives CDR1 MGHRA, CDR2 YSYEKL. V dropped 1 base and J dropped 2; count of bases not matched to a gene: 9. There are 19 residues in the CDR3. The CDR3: CASSQVGLAGASDTDTQYF. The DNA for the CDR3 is TGCGCCAGCAGCCAAGTCGGACTAGCGGGAGCGTCGGACACAGATACGCAGTATTTT.

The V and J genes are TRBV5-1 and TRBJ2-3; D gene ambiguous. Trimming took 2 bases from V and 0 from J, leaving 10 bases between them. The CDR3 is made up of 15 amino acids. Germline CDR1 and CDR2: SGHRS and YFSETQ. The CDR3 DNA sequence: TGCGCCAGCAGCTTAAGTCTCGATAGCACAGATACGCAGTATTTT. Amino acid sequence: CASSLSLDSTDTQYF.

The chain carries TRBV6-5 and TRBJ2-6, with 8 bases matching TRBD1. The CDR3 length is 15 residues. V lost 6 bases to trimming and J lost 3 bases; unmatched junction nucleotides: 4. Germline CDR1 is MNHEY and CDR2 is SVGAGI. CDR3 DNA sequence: TGTGCCAGCAGACCCGACAGGGGTGGGGCCAACGTCCTGACTTTC. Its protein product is CASRPDRGGANVLTF.

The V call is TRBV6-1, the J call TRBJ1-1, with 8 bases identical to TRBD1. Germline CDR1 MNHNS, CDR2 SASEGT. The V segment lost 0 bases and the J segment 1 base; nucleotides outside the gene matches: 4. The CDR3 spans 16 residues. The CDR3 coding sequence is TGTGCCAGCAGTGAAGCATCCGGGACAGGGAACACTGAAGCTTTCTTT. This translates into CASSEASGTGNTEAFF.

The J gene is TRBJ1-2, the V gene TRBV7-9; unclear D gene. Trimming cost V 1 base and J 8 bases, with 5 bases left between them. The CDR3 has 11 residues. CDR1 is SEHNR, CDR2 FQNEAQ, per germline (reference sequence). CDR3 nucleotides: TGTGCCAGCAGCTTAGGCAACGGCTACACCTTC. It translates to CASSLGNGYTF.

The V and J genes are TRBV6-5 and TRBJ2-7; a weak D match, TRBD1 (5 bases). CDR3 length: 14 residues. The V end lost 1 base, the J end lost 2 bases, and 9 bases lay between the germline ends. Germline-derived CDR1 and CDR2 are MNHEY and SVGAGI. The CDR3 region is CASSYYQGTYEQYF. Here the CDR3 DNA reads TGTGCCAGCAGTTACTACCAGGGAACCTACGAGCAGTACTTC.

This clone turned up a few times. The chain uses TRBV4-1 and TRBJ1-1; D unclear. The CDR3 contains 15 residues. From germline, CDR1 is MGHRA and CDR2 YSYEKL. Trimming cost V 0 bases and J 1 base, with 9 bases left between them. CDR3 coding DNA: TGCGCCAGCAGCCAAGACTACAGCGGGAACACTGAAGCTTTCTTT. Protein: CASSQDYSGNTEAFF.

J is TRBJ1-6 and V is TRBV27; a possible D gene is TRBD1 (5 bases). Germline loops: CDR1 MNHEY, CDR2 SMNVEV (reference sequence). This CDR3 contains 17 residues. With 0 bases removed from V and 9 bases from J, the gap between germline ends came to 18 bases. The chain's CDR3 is CASSLSMPGGIGSPLHF. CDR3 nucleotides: TGTGCCAGCAGTTTATCGATGCCGGGGGGGATCGGTTCACCCCTCCACTTT.

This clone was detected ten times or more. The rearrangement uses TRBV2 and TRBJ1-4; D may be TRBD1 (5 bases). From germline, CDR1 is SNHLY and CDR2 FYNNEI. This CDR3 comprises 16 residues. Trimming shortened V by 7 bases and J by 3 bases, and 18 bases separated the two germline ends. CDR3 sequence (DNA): TGTGCCAGCACCCCGATTACGGGGGAAGCTAATGAAAAACTGTTTTTT. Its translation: CASTPITGEANEKLFF.